The 24 T cell receptor beta chains in this list originate from one sample, sequenced in a study of blood T cell repertoires in COVID-19. Clones were sequenced by immunoSEQ multiplex PCR, and TCRdb holds only the in-frame ones, with some missing. The table lists tens of thousands of clones, about 85% of them singletons. The sequenced material came from peripheral blood. The receptor source for this set is a man aged 55 to 70 with acute or convalescent COVID-19.

The chain uses TRBV5-6 and TRBJ1-1; weak D call: TRBD1 (5 bases). Germline CDR1 reads SGHDT; CDR2 reads YYEEEE. The CDR3 covers 17 residues. With 3 bases removed from V and 1 base from J, the gap between germline ends came to 19 bases. CDR3 sequence reads: CASSSLSGGKGNTEAFF. Written as DNA, the CDR3 is TGTGCCAGCAGCTCCCTCTCTGGGGGGAAGGGGAACACTGAAGCTTTCTTT.

The rearrangement joins TRBV6-5 to TRBJ2-1, with 11 nucleotides matching TRBD1. Germline V lookup: CDR1 MNHEY, CDR2 SVGAGI. CDR3 size: 12 residues. The V segment lost 4 bases and the J segment 16 bases; nucleotides outside the gene matches: 6. This chain's CDR3 is CASSSGQGAKFF. The CDR3 DNA reads as TGTGCCAGCAGTTCAGGACAGGGGGCGAAATTCTTC.

This chain uses TRBV6-5 with TRBJ2-4; maybe TRBD2 (6 bases). V was cut by 7 bases and J by 9 bases, with 16 bases left in between. The CDR3 is made up of 13 amino acids. Germline CDR1 is MNHEY and CDR2 is SVGAGI. The CDR3 nucleotides are TGTGCCAGCACTGCGGCCCGGAGGGGCATTCAGTACTTC. Amino acids: CASTAARRGIQYF.

This clone has only a few counts. The V and J genes are TRBV11-2 and TRBJ2-1, with a tentative D call TRBD2 (6 bases). The CDR3 loop spans 15 amino acids. V was trimmed by 5 bases and J by 1 base, leaving 12 bases between them. Germline-derived CDR1 and CDR2 are SGHAT and FQNNGV. This chain's CDR3 is CASSPLRGSYNEQFF. The CDR3 DNA reads as TGTGCCAGCAGCCCCCTCCGGGGGTCCTACAATGAGCAGTTCTTC.

The gene calls are TRBV18 and TRBJ2-3, with D possibly TRBD1 on 6 matching bases. Germline lookup yields CDR1 KGHSH and CDR2 LQKENI. CDR3 length: 14 residues. Trimming pared 3 bases from V and 4 bases from J, leaving 11 bases between. The CDR3 sequence: CASSPRGISDTQYF. The CDR3 bases are TGTGCCAGCTCACCTAGGGGGATTTCAGATACGCAGTATTTT.

The rearrangement joins TRBV5-1 to TRBJ2-5; 8 bases are shared with TRBD1. The V segment lost 9 bases and the J segment 5 bases; nucleotides outside the gene matches: 9. Germline V CDR1 and CDR2: SGHRS, YFSETQ. The CDR3 is 13 residues long. The CDR3 loop is CATSQGALETQYF. The CDR3 nucleotides read TGCGCCACCTCCCAGGGGGCATTGGAGACCCAGTACTTC.

The CDR3 coding sequence is TGCGCCAGCAGCTCGACAGGGGATAATTCACCCCTCCACTTT. This translates into CASSSTGDNSPLHF. This chain joins TRBV5-1 and TRBJ1-6; 8 nucleotides agree with TRBD1. The ends lost 3 bases at V and 5 bases at J; junction bases unmatched: 1. This CDR3 is built from 14 residues. Germline V lookup: CDR1 SGHRS, CDR2 YFSETQ.

The V gene is TRBV7-2, the J gene TRBJ2-1, with TRBD2 matching over 13 bases. This CDR3 comprises 16 residues. V dropped 0 bases and J dropped 6; count of bases not matched to a gene: 2. Germline CDR1 SGHTA, CDR2 FQGNSA. CDR3 sequence (DNA): TGTGCCAGCAGCTTAGCCGGACTAGCGGGGGTCAATGAGCAGTTCTTC. Translating gives CASSLAGLAGVNEQFF.

This rearrangement joins TRBV7-8 to TRBJ2-3; tentatively, D is TRBD1 (6 bases). The CDR3 is made up of 15 amino acids. From germline, CDR1 is SGHVS and CDR2 FQNEAQ. Trimming stripped 2 bases from V and 6 bases from J, with 15 bases between. Written as DNA, the CDR3 is TGTGCCAGCAGCTTACCCAGGGGTGGGGTGGATACGCAGTATTTT. This gives the protein CASSLPRGGVDTQYF. The full variable domain, its missing parts supplied by reference TRBV7-8 and TRBJ2-3, is GAGVSQSPRYKVAKRGQDVALRCDPISGHVSLFWYQQALGQGPEFLTYFQNEAQLDKSGLPSDRFFAERPEGSVSTLKIQRTQQEDSAVYLCASSLPRGGVDTQYFGPGTRLTVL.

Only one count was recorded for this clone. The chain is built from TRBV5-1 and TRBJ1-4, with a possible D match to TRBD1 (5 bases). Germline CDR1 is SGHRS and CDR2 is YFSETQ. V lost 5 bases, J lost 5 bases, and 16 bases lay in between. CDR3 size: 15 residues. The DNA for the CDR3 is TGCGCCAGCAGTTCGTCGGGGGATAGGAATGAAAAACTGTTTTTT. As protein: CASSSSGDRNEKLFF.

V is TRBV9 and J is TRBJ2-1; TRBD2 is a possible D gene (6 bases). The CDR3 runs 16 residues. Germline V gives CDR1 SGDLS, CDR2 YYNGEE. V lost 3 bases to trimming and J lost 0 bases, with 13 bases between them. The chain's CDR3 is CASSARLEASYNEQFF. In DNA, the CDR3 is TGTGCCAGCAGCGCCCGACTAGAGGCCTCCTACAATGAGCAGTTCTTC.

The chain couples TRBV21-1 to TRBJ2-2; TRBD2 was called by the table and not checked on the DNA. TRBV21-1 is a known pseudogene. The CDR3 runs to 18 residues. The CDR3 sequence is CASSTPLAGGPNTGELFF. The CDR3 nucleotides are TGTGCCAGCAGCACCCCTTTGGCGGGGGGACCCAACACCGGGGAGCTGTTTTTT.

This clone was seen once. The CDR3: CASSYSPRTANYGYTF. The CDR3 nucleotides read TGTGCCAGCAGTTACTCCCCAAGGACAGCTAACTATGGCTACACCTTC. The genes are TRBV6-2 or TRBV6-3 and TRBJ1-2; possibly TRBD1 for D (6 bases). The CDR3 runs 16 residues. V was pared by 0 bases and J by 0 bases, with 11 bases between. The germline V gene encodes CDR1 MNHEY and CDR2 SVGEGT.

The V and J genes are TRBV24-1 and TRBJ2-2; 8 nucleotides align to TRBD1. Germline-derived CDR1 and CDR2 are KGHDR and SFDVKD. CDR3 length: 15 amino acids. V lost 9 bases to trimming and J lost 6 bases; unmatched junction nucleotides: 11. In DNA, the CDR3 is TGTGCCACCTCTTCAACACAGGGGGACGCCGGGGAGCTGTTTTTT. Translated: CATSSTQGDAGELFF.

This clone was seen only once. The rearrangement uses TRBV6-5 and TRBJ2-5, with D unresolved. The CDR3 has 15 amino acids. V lost 0 bases and J lost 5, with 13 bases in between. Germline-derived CDR1 and CDR2 are MNHEY and SVGAGI. In DNA form, the CDR3 reads TGTGCCAGCAGTTACTCCGAAGTTTATCGGGAGACCCAGTACTTC. It codes for CASSYSEVYRETQYF.

The chain is built from TRBV11-3 and TRBJ2-7, with 7 bases that match TRBD1. This CDR3 is 16 amino acids long. The junction had 13 bases not matched to a gene; V was cut back by 1 base and J by 7 bases. Germline V gives CDR1 SGHNT, CDR2 YENEEA. The CDR3 region has the DNA TGTGCCAGCAGCTTAGTAACCGGACAGGTCTGGTGGGAGCAGTACTTC. Translating gives CASSLVTGQVWWEQYF.

The V and J genes are TRBV9 and TRBJ2-3; tentative D call: TRBD2 (6 bases). The germline V and J ends were trimmed by 6 bases and 1 base, with 9 bases remaining between them. This CDR3 has 13 residues. Germline values: CDR1 SGDLS, CDR2 YYNGEE. CDR3 amino acids: CASNTGGTDTQYF. CDR3 DNA: TGTGCCAGCAACACGGGGGGCACAGATACGCAGTATTTT.

The chain carries TRBV21-1 and TRBJ2-1; TRBD2 is the table's D call, not checked against the DNA. TRBV21-1 is recorded as a pseudogene. CDR3 length: 18 residues. CDR3 bases: TGTGCCAGCAGCTCACCGGGACTAGCGGATAGCTCCTACAATGAGCAGTTCTTC. It translates to CASSSPGLADSSYNEQFF.

The CDR3 loop reads CASSLEMSNSPLHF. CDR3 sequence (DNA): TGCGCCAGCAGCTTGGAGATGAGTAATTCACCCCTCCACTTT. This chain connects TRBV5-1 to TRBJ1-6; no definite D call. Germline CDR1 SGHRS, CDR2 YFSETQ. Trimming removed 0 bases from V and 6 bases from J, with 7 bases in between. This CDR3 comprises 14 residues. Full variable domain (rest looked up from reference TRBV5-1 and TRBJ1-6): KAGVTQTPRYLIKTRGQQVTLSCSPISGHRSVSWYQQTPGQGLQFLFEYFSETQRNKGNFPGRFSGRQFSNSRSEMNVSTLELGDSALYLCASSLEMSNSPLHFGNGTRLTVT.

This chain joins TRBV30 and TRBJ1-2, with D possibly matching TRBD1 (5 bases). The CDR3 sequence is 14 residues long. The V end lost 3 bases, the J end lost 5 bases, and 16 bases lay between the germline ends. The germline V gene has CDR1 GTSNPN and CDR2 SVGIG (reference sequence). The CDR3, as DNA: TGTGCCTGGAGCGCGCACAGGTTGGGGTATGGCTACACCTTC. Translation gives CAWSAHRLGYGYTF. The variable domain in full, with the rest retrieved from reference TRBV30 and TRBJ1-2, is SQTIHQWPATLVQPVGSPLSLECTVEGTSNPNLYWYRQAAGRGLQLLFYSVGIGQISSEVPQNLSASRPQDRQFILSSKKLLLSDSGFYLCAWSAHRLGYGYTFGSGTRLTVV.

The chain links TRBV5-1 to TRBJ1-1, with 7 bases matching TRBD1. V was clipped by 2 bases and J by 5 bases; unmatched bases: 9. CDR3 length: 15 amino acids. The germline gives CDR1 SGHRS, CDR2 YFSETQ. Here the CDR3 DNA reads TGCGCCAGCAGCTTTGAGGCAGGGGGTAGGACTGAAGCTTTCTTT. Its protein product is CASSFEAGGRTEAFF.

The chain joins TRBV6-6 to TRBJ2-7, with a possible D match to TRBD2 (5 bases). This CDR3 region has 14 residues. The germline V gene has CDR1 MNHNY and CDR2 SVGAGI (reference sequence). V gave up 0 bases and J gave up 1 base, with 7 bases separating them. CDR3 sequence reads: CASSYSPGSYEQYF. CDR3 coding DNA: TGTGCCAGCAGTTACTCGCCGGGGTCCTACGAGCAGTACTTC.

This chain uses TRBV7-6 with TRBJ1-5; 7 nucleotides align to TRBD1. Germline trimming cut 7 bases from V and 4 bases from J; bases unmatched to any gene: 7. Germline assignment: CDR1 SGHVS and CDR2 FNYEAQ. The CDR3 loop spans 14 amino acids. The chain's CDR3 is CASTPTGSNQPQHF. DNA for the CDR3: TGTGCCAGCACCCCGACAGGGAGTAATCAGCCCCAGCATTTT.

V gene TRBV20-1 combines with J gene TRBJ1-5; D unresolved. The CDR3 covers 11 residues. Trimming stripped 7 bases from V and 1 base from J, with 5 bases between. CDR1 DFQATT and CDR2 SNEGSKA come from the germline V gene (reference sequence). The CDR3 is CSDQSNQPQHF. The CDR3 DNA reads TGCAGTGATCAGAGCAATCAGCCCCAGCATTTT.